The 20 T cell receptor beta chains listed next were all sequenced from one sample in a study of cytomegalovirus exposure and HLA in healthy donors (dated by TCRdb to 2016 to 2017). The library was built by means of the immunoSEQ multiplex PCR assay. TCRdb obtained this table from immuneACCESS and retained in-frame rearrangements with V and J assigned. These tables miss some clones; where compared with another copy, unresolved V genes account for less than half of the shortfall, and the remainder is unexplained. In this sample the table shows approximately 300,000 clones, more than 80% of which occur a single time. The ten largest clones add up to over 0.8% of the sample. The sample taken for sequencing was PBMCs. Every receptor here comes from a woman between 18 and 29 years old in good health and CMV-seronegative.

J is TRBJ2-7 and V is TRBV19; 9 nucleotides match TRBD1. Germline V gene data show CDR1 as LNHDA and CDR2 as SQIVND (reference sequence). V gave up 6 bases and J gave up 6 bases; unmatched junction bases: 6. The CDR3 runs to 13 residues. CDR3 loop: CASRAGTGSEQYF. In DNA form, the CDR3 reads TGTGCCAGTAGGGCCGGGACAGGGAGCGAGCAGTACTTC.

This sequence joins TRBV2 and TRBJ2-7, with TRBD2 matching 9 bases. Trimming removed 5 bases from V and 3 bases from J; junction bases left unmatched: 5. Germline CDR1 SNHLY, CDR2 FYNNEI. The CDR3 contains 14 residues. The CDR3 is CASSRSSGSYEQYF. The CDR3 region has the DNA TGTGCCAGCAGTAGGAGTAGCGGGAGCTACGAGCAGTACTTC. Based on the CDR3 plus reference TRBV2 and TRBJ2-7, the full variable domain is EPEVTQTPSHQVTQMGQEVILRCVPISNHLYFYWYRQILGQKVEFLVSFYNNEISEKSEIFDDQFSVERPDGSNFTLKIRSTKLEDSAMYFCASSRSSGSYEQYFGPGTRLTVT.

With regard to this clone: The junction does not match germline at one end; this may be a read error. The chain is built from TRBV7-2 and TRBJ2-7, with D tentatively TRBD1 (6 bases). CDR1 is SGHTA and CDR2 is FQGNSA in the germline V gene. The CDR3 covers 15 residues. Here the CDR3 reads CASSQSSGDHYEQYF. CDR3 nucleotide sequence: TGCGCCAGCAGCCAAAGCTCAGGGGATCACTACGAGCAGTACTTC.

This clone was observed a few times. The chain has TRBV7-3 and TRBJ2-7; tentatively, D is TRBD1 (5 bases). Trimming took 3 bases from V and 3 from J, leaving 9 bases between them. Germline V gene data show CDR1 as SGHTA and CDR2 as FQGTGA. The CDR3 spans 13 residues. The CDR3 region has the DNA TGTGCCAGCAGCTTCTCTCAGGGCTACGAGCAGTACTTC. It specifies CASSFSQGYEQYF. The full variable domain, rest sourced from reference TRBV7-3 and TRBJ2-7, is GAGVSQTPSNKVTEKGKYVELRCDPISGHTALYWYRQSLGQGPEFLIYFQGTGAADDSGLPNDRFFAVRPEGSVSTLKIQRTERGDSAVYLCASSFSQGYEQYFGPGTRLTVT.

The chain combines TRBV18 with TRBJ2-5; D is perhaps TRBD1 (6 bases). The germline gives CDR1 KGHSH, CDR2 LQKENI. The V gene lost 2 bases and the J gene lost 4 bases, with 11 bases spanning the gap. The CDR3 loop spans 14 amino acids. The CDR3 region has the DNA TGTGCCAGCTCACCAACGAGAGGGGGAGAGACCCAGTACTTC. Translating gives CASSPTRGGETQYF.

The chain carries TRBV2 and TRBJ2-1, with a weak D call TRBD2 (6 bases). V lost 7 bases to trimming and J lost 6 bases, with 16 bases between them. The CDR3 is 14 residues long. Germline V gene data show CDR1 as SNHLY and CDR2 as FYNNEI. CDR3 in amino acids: CASTQDYYLNEQFF. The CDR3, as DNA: TGTGCCAGCACGCAGGACTATTACCTCAATGAGCAGTTCTTC. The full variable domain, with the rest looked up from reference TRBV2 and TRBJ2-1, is EPEVTQTPSHQVTQMGQEVILRCVPISNHLYFYWYRQILGQKVEFLVSFYNNEISEKSEIFDDQFSVERPDGSNFTLKIRSTKLEDSAMYFCASTQDYYLNEQFFGPGTRLTVL.

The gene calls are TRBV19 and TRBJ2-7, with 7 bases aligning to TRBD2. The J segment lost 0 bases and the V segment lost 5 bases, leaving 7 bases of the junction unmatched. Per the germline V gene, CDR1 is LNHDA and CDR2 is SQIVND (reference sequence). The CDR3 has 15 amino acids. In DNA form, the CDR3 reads TGTGCCAGTAGTCTCGAAAGCGGGAACTCCTACGAGCAGTACTTC. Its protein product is CASSLESGNSYEQYF. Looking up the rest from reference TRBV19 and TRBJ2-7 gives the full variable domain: DGGITQSPKYLFRKEGQNVTLSCEQNLNHDAMYWYRQDPGQGLRLIYYSQIVNDFQKGDIAEGYSVSREKKESFPLTVTSAQKNPTAFYLCASSLESGNSYEQYFGPGTRLTVT.

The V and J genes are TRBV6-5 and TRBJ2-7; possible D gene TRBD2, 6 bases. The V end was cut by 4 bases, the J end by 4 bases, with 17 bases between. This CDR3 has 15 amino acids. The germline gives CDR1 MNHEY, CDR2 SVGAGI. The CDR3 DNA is TGTGCCAGCAGTTGGTCGGAGGGGAGTTGGTACGAGCAGTACTTC. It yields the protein CASSWSEGSWYEQYF.

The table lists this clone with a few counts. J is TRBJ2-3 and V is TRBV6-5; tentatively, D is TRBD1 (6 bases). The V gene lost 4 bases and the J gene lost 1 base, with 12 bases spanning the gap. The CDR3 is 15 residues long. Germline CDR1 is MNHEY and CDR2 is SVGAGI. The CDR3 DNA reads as TGTGCCAGCAGTTCACAGGGAAGGGGCACAGATACGCAGTATTTT. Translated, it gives CASSSQGRGTDTQYF.

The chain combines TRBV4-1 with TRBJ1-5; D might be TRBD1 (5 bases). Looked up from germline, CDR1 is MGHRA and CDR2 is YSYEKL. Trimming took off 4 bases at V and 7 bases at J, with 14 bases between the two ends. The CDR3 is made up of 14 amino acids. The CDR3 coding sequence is TGCGCCAGCAGCCGAGAGGACATCTCGCAGCCCCAGCATTTT. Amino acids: CASSREDISQPQHF.

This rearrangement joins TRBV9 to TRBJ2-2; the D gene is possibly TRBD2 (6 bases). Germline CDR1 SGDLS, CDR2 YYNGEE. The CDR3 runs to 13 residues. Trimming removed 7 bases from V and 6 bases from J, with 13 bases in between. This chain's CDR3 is CASGGSSSGELFF. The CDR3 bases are TGTGCCAGCGGGGGGAGTAGTTCCGGGGAGCTGTTTTTT.

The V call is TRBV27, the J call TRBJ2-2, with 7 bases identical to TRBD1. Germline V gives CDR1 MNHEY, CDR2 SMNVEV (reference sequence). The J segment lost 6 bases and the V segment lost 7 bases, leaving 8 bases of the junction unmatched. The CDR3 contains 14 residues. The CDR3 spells CASKTDRQAGELFF. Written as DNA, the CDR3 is TGTGCCAGCAAAACGGACAGGCAGGCCGGGGAGCTGTTTTTT.

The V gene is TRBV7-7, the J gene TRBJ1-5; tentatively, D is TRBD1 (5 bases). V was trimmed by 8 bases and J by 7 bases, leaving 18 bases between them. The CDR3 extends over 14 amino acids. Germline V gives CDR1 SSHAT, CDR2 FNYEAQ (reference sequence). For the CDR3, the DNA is TGTGCCAGCCCCTACGCGGGGGTTATGCAGCCCCAGCATTTT. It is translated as CASPYAGVMQPQHF.

CDR3: CAISAGDLSYEQYF. In nucleotides, the CDR3 is TGTGCCATCAGTGCAGGTGACCTCTCCTACGAGCAGTACTTC. This chain links TRBV10-3 with TRBJ2-7; D ambiguous. Per germline, CDR1 ENHRY and CDR2 SYGVKD. The ends were cut back, 4 bases at V and 0 bases at J, with 10 bases in the middle. The CDR3 loop spans 14 amino acids.

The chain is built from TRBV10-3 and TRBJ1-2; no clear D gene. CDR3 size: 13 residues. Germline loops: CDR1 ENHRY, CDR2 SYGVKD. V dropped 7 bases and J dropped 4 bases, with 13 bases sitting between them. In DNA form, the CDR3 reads TGTGCCATCAACCGTGCAGAGGGCTATGGCTACACCTTC. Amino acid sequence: CAINRAEGYGYTF.

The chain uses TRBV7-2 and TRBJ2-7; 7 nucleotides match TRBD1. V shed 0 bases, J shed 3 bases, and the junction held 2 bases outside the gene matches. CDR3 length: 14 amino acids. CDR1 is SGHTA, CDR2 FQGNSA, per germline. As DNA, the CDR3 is TGTGCCAGCAGCTTAGCGACAGGGCGCTACGAGCAGTACTTC. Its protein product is CASSLATGRYEQYF.

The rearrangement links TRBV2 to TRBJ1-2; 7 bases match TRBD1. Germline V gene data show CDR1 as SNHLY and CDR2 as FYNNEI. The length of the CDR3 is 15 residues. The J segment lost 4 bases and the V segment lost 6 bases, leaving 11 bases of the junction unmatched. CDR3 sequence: CASRQGDGYIYGYTF. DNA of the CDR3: TGTGCCAGCAGGCAGGGGGACGGATACATCTATGGCTACACCTTC.

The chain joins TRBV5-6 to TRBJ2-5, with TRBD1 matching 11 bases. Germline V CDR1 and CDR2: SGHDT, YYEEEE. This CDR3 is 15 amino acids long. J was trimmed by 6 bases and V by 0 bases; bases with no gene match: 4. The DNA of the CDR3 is TGTGCCAGCAGCTTGGCCGGGACAGGGGGGAAGACCCAGTACTTC. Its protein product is CASSLAGTGGKTQYF.

The CDR3 DNA follows: TGCGCCAGCCAAGGGCAGGGGTACGAGCAGTACTTC. Amino acids: CASQGQGYEQYF. This chain links TRBV5-1 with TRBJ2-7; a weak D match, TRBD1 (6 bases). The CDR3 covers 12 residues. V was shortened by 7 bases and J by 4 bases, with 12 bases between the two germline ends. Germline CDR1 SGHRS, CDR2 YFSETQ.

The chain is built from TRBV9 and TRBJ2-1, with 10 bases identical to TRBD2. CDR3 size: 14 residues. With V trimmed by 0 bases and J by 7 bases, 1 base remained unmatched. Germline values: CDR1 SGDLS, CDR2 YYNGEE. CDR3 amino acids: CASSVGTSGNEQFF. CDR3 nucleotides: TGTGCCAGCAGCGTAGGGACTAGCGGTAATGAGCAGTTCTTC.